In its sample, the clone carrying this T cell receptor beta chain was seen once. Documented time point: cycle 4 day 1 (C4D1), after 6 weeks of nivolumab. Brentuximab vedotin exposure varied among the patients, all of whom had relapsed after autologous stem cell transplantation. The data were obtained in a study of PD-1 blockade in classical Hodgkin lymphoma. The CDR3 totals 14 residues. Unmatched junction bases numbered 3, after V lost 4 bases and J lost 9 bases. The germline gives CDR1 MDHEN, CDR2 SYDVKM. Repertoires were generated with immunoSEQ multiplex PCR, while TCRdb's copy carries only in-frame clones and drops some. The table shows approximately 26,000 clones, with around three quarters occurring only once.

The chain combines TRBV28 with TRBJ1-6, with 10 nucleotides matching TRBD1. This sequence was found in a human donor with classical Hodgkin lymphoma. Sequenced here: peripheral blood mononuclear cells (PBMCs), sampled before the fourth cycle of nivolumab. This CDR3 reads CASSSGQGSSPLHF. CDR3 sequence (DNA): TGTGCCAGCAGTTCGGGACAGGGGAGTTCACCCCTCCACTTT. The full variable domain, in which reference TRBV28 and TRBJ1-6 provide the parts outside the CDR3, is DVKVTQSSRYLVKRTGEKVFLECVQDMDHENMFWYRQDPGLGLRLIYFSYDVKMKEKGDIPEGYSVSREKKERFSLILESASTNQTSMYLCASSSGQGSSPLHFGNGTRLTVT.